These T cell receptor beta chains were read from a single sample in a study of blood T cells in healthy people across ages. Each CDR3 protein gets one entry after TCRdb re-called the 5' RACE reads with MiXCR. The top ten hold around an eighth of the sample, which has about 940,000 distinct CDR3 sequences, under 50% seen once. The sample was blood. All receptors come from a man under 40 in good health. The CDR3 runs from the conserved cysteine through the conserved F or W. Clone size is stated in some rows and not others, as once, few, many or a class when expanded.

CDR3 protein: CSVRGGAGQPQHF
J gene: TRBJ1-5
clone size: NA
CDR3 length: 13
V gene: TRBV20-1

CDR3 protein: CAWSTRGGTEAFF
J gene: TRBJ1-1
clone size: NA
CDR3 length: 13
V gene: TRBV30

CDR3 protein: CASNTDRDLAYEQYF
J gene: TRBJ2-7
clone size: few
CDR3 length: 15
V gene: TRBV6-2/TRBV6-3

CDR3 protein: CASSPRRASSYNEQFF
J gene: TRBJ2-1
clone size: few
CDR3 length: 16
V gene: TRBV3-1

CDR3 protein: CASSPRLAGGASSYNEQFF
J gene: TRBJ2-1
clone size: NA
CDR3 length: 19
V gene: TRBV7-2

CDR3 protein: CASSQGRTSGTYNEQFF
J gene: TRBJ2-1
clone size: NA
CDR3 length: 17
V gene: TRBV4-3

CDR3 protein: CASSPRQSQETQYF
J gene: TRBJ2-5
clone size: NA
CDR3 length: 14
V gene: TRBV9

CDR3 protein: CASSPDPYTYEQYF
J gene: TRBJ2-7
clone size: NA
CDR3 length: 14
V gene: TRBV3-1

CDR3 protein: CASSQNGGGRAFF
J gene: TRBJ1-1
clone size: NA
CDR3 length: 13
V gene: TRBV3-1

CDR3 protein: CASSLYAGEGGEQFF
J gene: TRBJ2-1
clone size: many
CDR3 length: 15
V gene: TRBV28

CDR3 protein: CASSPRTSGTYTDTQYF
J gene: TRBJ2-3
clone size: NA
CDR3 length: 17
V gene: TRBV4-1

CDR3 protein: CASRSHSSLTNYGYTF
J gene: TRBJ1-2
clone size: few
CDR3 length: 16
V gene: TRBV27

CDR3 protein: CASSHPSGGKNEQFF
J gene: TRBJ2-1
clone size: NA
CDR3 length: 15
V gene: TRBV3-1

CDR3 protein: CASSQGGGGFYEQYF
J gene: TRBJ2-7
clone size: many
CDR3 length: 15
V gene: TRBV4-2

CDR3 protein: CASSPGTGVSYNEQFF
J gene: TRBJ2-1
clone size: NA
CDR3 length: 16
V gene: TRBV28

CDR3 protein: CASIAGTSGIKNEQFF
J gene: TRBJ2-1
clone size: NA
CDR3 length: 16
V gene: TRBV7-8

CDR3 protein: CATSDLGRGNTGELFF
J gene: TRBJ2-2
clone size: few
CDR3 length: 16
V gene: TRBV24-1

CDR3 protein: CASRVGGDQETQYF
J gene: TRBJ2-5
clone size: NA
CDR3 length: 14
V gene: TRBV10-2

CDR3 protein: CASSVEQGLGGYTF
J gene: TRBJ1-2
clone size: NA
CDR3 length: 14
V gene: TRBV9

CDR3 protein: CASRNRASSYNEQFF
J gene: TRBJ2-1
clone size: few
CDR3 length: 15
V gene: TRBV12-3/TRBV12-4

CDR3 protein: CSARYGSGDNEQFF
J gene: TRBJ2-1
clone size: NA
CDR3 length: 14
V gene: TRBV20-1

CDR3 protein: CASSSTGTGQYEQYF
J gene: TRBJ2-7
clone size: few
CDR3 length: 15
V gene: TRBV6-5

CDR3 protein: CSASTPGYSNQPQHF
J gene: TRBJ1-5
clone size: few
CDR3 length: 15
V gene: TRBV20-1

CDR3 protein: CASRFGGQGIPLHF
J gene: TRBJ1-6
clone size: NA
CDR3 length: 14
V gene: TRBV7-2

CDR3 protein: CASSELAGEETQYF
J gene: TRBJ2-5
clone size: NA
CDR3 length: 14
V gene: TRBV2

CDR3 protein: CATSDPQPADTQYF
J gene: TRBJ2-3
clone size: few
CDR3 length: 14
V gene: TRBV24-1

CDR3 protein: CASSRADQVYTEAFF
J gene: TRBJ1-1
clone size: NA
CDR3 length: 15
V gene: TRBV12-3/TRBV12-4

CDR3 protein: CASSVGGGGAHNEQFF
J gene: TRBJ2-1
clone size: NA
CDR3 length: 16
V gene: TRBV9

CDR3 protein: CASSPVAGDHEQYF
J gene: NA
clone size: NA
CDR3 length: 14
V gene: TRBV18

CDR3 protein: CASSLDEGAYEQYF
J gene: TRBJ2-7
clone size: many
CDR3 length: 14
V gene: TRBV7-6

CDR3 protein: CASSQRLAGSEQFF
J gene: TRBJ2-1
clone size: NA
CDR3 length: 14
V gene: TRBV4-2